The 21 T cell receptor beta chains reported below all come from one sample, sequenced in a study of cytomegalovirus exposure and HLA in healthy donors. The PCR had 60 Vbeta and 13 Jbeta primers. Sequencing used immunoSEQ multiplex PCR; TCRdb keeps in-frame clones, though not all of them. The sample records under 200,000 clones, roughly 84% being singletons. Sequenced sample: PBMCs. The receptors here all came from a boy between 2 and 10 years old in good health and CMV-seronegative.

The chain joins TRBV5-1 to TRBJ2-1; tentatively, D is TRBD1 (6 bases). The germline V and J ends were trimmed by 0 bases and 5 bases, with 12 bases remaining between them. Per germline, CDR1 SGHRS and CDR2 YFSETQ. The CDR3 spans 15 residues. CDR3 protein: CASSLDPGANNEQFF. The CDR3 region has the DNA TGCGCCAGCAGCTTGGACCCAGGGGCAAACAATGAGCAGTTCTTC.

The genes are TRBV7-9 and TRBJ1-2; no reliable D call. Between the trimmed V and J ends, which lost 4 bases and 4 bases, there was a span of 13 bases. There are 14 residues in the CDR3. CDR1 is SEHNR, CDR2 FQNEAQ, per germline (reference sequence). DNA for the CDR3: TGTGCCAGCAGCTCCCCCGGAGGGCTCTATGGCTACACCTTC. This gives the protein CASSSPGGLYGYTF.

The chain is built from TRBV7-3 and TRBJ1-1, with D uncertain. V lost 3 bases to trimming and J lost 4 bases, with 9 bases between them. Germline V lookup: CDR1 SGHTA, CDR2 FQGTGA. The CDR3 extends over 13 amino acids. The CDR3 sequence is CASSFRRGTEAFF. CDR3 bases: TGTGCCAGCAGCTTCAGGCGGGGCACTGAAGCTTTCTTT.

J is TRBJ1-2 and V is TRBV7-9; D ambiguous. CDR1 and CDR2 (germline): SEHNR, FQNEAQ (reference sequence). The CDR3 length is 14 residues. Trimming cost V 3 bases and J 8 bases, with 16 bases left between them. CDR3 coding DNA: TGTGCCAGCAGCTTGATCTGGGCCACGGGGGGCTACACCTTC. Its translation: CASSLIWATGGYTF.

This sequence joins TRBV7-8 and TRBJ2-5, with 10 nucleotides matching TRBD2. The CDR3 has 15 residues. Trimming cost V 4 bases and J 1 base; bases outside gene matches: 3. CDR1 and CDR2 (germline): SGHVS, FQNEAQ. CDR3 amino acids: CASSSWTSGQETQYF. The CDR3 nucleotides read TGTGCCAGCAGCTCCTGGACTAGCGGCCAAGAGACCCAGTACTTC.

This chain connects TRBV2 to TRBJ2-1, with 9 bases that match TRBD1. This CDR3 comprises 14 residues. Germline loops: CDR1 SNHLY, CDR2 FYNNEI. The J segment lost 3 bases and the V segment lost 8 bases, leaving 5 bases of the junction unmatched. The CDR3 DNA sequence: TGTGCCAGCCTTCCGGGACAGGGCTACAATGAGCAGTTCTTC. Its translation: CASLPGQGYNEQFF.

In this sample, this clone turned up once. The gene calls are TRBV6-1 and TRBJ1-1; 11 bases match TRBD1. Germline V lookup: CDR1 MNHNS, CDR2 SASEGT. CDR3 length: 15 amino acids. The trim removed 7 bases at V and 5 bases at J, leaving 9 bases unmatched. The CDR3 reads CASTVLGTGGTEAFF. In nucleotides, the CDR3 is TGTGCCAGCACCGTGCTCGGGACAGGGGGAACTGAAGCTTTCTTT.

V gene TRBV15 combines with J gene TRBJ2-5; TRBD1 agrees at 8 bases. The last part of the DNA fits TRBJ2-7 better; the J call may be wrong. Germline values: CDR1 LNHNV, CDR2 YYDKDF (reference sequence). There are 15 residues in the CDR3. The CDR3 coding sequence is TGTGCCACCAGCAGAGACAGGGACAGGCCCTACGAGCAGTACTTC. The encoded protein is CATSRDRDRPYEQYF.

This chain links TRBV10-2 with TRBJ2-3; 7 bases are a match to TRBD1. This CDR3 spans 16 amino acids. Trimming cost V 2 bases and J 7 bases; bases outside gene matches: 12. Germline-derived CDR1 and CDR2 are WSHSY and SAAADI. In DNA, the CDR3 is TGCGCCAGCAGTGAGGATGGCTTTAACAGGGGTTATACGCAGTATTTT. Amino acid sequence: CASSEDGFNRGYTQYF.

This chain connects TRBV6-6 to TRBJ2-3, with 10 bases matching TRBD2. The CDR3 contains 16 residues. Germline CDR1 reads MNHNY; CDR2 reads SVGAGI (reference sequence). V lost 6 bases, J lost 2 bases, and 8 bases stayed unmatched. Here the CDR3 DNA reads TGTGCCAGCAGGTCTAGCGGGAGTAGTTCCACAGATACGCAGTATTTT. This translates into CASRSSGSSSTDTQYF.

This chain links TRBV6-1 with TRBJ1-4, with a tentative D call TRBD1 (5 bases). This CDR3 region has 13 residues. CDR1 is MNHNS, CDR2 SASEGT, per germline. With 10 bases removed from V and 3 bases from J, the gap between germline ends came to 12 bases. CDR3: CANPRQSNEKLFF. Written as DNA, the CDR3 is TGTGCCAACCCTAGACAGTCTAATGAAAAACTGTTTTTT.

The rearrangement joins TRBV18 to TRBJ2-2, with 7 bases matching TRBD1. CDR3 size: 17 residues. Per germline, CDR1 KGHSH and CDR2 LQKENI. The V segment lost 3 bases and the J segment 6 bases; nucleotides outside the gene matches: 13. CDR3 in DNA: TGTGCCAGCTCACCGGAGCGCGGACAGGTTACGTCCGGGGAGCTGTTTTTT. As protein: CASSPERGQVTSGELFF.

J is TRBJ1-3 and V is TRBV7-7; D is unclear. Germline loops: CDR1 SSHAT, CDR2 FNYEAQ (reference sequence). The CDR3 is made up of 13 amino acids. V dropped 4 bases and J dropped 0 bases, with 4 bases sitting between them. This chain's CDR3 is CASSYSSGNTIYF. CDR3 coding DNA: TGTGCCAGCAGCTATAGCTCTGGAAACACCATATATTTT.

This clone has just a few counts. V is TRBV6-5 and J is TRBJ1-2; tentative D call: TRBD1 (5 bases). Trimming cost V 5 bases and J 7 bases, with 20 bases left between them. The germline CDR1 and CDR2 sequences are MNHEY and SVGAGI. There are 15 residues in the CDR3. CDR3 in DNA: TGTGCCAGCAGTCCACAACAGTGGGGGGTCGGTGGCTACACCTTC. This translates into CASSPQQWGVGGYTF.

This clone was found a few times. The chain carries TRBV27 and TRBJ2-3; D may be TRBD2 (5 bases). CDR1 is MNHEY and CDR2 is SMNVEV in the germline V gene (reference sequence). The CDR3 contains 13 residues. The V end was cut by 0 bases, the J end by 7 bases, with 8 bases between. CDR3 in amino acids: CASSLSRVHTQYF. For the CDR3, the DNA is TGTGCCAGCAGTTTATCGCGGGTCCATACGCAGTATTTT.

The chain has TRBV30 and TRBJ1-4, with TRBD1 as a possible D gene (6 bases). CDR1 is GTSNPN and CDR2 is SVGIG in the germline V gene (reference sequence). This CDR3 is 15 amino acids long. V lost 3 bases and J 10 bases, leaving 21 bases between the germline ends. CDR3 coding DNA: TGTGCCTGGAGGACCCCGGGACATCGAGCCGTAAAACTGTTTTTT. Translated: CAWRTPGHRAVKLFF.

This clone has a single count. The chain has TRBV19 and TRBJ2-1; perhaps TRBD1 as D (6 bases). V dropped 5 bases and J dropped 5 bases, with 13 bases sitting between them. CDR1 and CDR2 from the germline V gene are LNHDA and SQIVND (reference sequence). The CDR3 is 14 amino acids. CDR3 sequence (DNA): TGTGCCAGTAGTCCTCGGACAGCCAACAATGAGCAGTTCTTC. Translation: CASSPRTANNEQFF.

CDR3 in amino acids: CSVYLGGGYNEQFF. CDR3 nucleotide sequence: TGCAGCGTCTACCTGGGAGGAGGATACAATGAGCAGTTCTTC. The chain recombines TRBV29-1 with TRBJ2-1; D possibly corresponds to TRBD2 (6 bases). The ends were cut back, 6 bases at V and 4 bases at J, with 16 bases in the middle. This CDR3 contains 14 residues. Germline loops: CDR1 SQVTM, CDR2 ANQGSEA.

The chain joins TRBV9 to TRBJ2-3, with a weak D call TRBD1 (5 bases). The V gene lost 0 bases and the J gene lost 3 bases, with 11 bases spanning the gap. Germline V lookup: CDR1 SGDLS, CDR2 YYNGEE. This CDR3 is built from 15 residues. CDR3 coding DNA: TGTGCCAGCAGCGTAGCCCCCCAGGGTACAGATACGCAGTATTTT. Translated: CASSVAPQGTDTQYF.

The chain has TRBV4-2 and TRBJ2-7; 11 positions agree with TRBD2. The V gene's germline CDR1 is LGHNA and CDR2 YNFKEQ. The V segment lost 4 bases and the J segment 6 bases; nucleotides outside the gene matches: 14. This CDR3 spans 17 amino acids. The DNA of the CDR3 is TGTGCCAGCAGCCCCGTATATCCGGGACTAGCGGTTCCCGAGCAGTACTTC. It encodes CASSPVYPGLAVPEQYF.

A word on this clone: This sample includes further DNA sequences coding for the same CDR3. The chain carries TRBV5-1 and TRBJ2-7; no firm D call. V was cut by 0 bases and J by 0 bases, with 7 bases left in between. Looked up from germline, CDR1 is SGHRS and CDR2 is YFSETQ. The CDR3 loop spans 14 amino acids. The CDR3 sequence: CASSLAGSSYEQYF. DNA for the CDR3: TGCGCCAGCAGCTTGGCCGGGTCCTCCTACGAGCAGTACTTC.